This T cell receptor (beta chain) was sequenced for a study of T-cell memory formation after mild COVID-19. General study findings and limits: Mainly CM and EM harbored the contracting CD4+ clones; mainly EMRA harbored the CD8+ ones.

Unmatched junction bases numbered 11, after V lost 3 bases and J lost 4 bases. CDR1 and CDR2 (germline): KGHSH, LQKENI. This CDR3 region has 16 residues. This clonotype was seen at least ten times. Its specificity is not known. TCRdb reprocessed the 5' RACE reads with MiXCR, giving one entry per CDR3 protein. The repertoire holds about 360,000 distinct CDR3 sequences, with about an eighth as singletons. The chain is built from TRBV18 and TRBJ2-7; 8 bases align to TRBD1. The sequenced material came from PBMCs or a T cell subset sorted from them (not recorded which). This receptor was identified in a man aged 18-30 years who had mild COVID-19 (a few samples of this study predate the infection). Cell type and time point are not known. CDR3 bases: TGTGCCAGCTCACCCCCCGGGACAGGCGCTCTTTACGAGCAGTACGTC. Protein: CASSPPGTGALYEQYV.